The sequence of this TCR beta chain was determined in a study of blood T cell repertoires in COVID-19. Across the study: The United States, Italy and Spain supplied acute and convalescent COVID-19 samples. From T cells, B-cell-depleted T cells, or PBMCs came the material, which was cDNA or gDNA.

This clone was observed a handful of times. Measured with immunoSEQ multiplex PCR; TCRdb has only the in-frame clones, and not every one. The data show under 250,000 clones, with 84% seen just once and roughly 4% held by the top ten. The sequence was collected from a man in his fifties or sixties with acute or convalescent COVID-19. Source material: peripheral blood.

For the CDR3, the DNA is TGTGCCAGCAGCCCCCGGGGGGGGGCGCCCACTAATGAAAAACTGTTTTTT. This codes for CASSPRGGAPTNEKLFF. V is TRBV3-1 (or the pseudogene TRBV3-2) and J is TRBJ1-4, with a weak D call TRBD1 (6 bases). The CDR3 has 17 residues. V lost 4 bases, J lost 2 bases, and 17 bases lay in between. Germline V gives CDR1 LGHDT, CDR2 YNNKEL (reference sequence).